Each of the 25 T cell receptor beta chains below was sequenced from the same sample in a study of blood T cells in healthy people across ages. With a J-beta primer mix and a sample-barcoded 5' primer, a second PCR ran about 7 to 11 cycles. TCRdb fed the 5' RACE reads into MiXCR, producing one record per CDR3 protein. This table has hundreds of thousands of distinct CDR3 sequences, approximately 25% appearing once. These sequences were also reported in another study, on T cells of mothers and their children.

Sequencing used blood. The receptors derive from a boy younger than 18 in good health.

The sample holds a few counts of this clonotype. V is TRBV5-8 and J is TRBJ1-5; TRBD1 matches 7 bases. This CDR3 is 16 amino acids long. V lost 4 bases, J lost 2 bases, and 9 bases stayed unmatched. Per germline, CDR1 SGHTS and CDR2 YDEGEE. The CDR3 sequence: CASSVGRGSGNQPQHF. CDR3 DNA: TGTGCCAGCAGCGTTGGCAGGGGGTCCGGCAATCAGCCCCAGCATTTT.

This clonotype was seen a few times. The chain employs TRBV12-3 or TRBV12-4 and TRBJ2-5; tentatively, D is TRBD2 (5 bases). Trimming pared 6 bases from V and 4 bases from J, leaving 12 bases between. There are 13 residues in the CDR3. For the CDR3, the DNA is TGTGCCAGCAGCGGGGTGGATGGAGAGACCCAGTACTTC. This sequence encodes CASSGVDGETQYF.

This clonotype has a handful of counts. The J gene is TRBJ2-5, the V gene TRBV14; possible D gene TRBD2, 6 bases. Gene TRBJ2-1 matches the end of the DNA better, so the J call may be wrong. Germline V gene lookup returns CDR1 SGHDN and CDR2 FVKESK. CDR3 length: 13 residues. CDR3 protein: CASNPTGDREQFF. DNA of the CDR3: TGTGCCAGCAACCCAACGGGGGACCGTGAGCAGTTCTTC.

V usage is TRBV7-3 and J usage is TRBJ2-1; TRBD1 aligns across 9 bases. The V gene end was trimmed by 5 bases and the J gene end by 7 bases; junction bases not matched to a gene: 6. The CDR3 extends over 14 amino acids. The V gene's germline CDR1 is SGHTA and CDR2 FQGTGA. The CDR3 DNA is TGTGCCAGCAGCCGGGGGACAGGGTGGAATGAGCAGTTCTTC. It codes for CASSRGTGWNEQFF.

Only a few counts were recorded for this clonotype. V usage is TRBV28 and J usage is TRBJ1-2, with 11 bases fitting TRBD1. With 2 bases clipped from V and 6 bases from J, the junction kept 11 bases outside the gene matches. Germline V gene data show CDR1 as MDHEN and CDR2 as SYDVKM. The CDR3 runs to 17 residues. CDR3 DNA: TGTGCCAGCAGTTTAGGCGGGGGGACAGGGGGTGATAATGGCTACACCTTC. It encodes CASSLGGGTGGDNGYTF.

The CDR3 region has the DNA TGTGCCAGCAGTGAGGGGACAGGATATAATGAGCAGTTCTTC. Its translation is CASSEGTGYNEQFF. This chain connects TRBV5-6 to TRBJ2-1; 8 bases are a match to TRBD1. The CDR3 extends over 14 amino acids. Germline lookup yields CDR1 SGHDT and CDR2 YYEEEE. J was trimmed by 7 bases and V by 5 bases; bases with no gene match: 8. The variable domain in full, completed from reference TRBV5-6 and TRBJ2-1, reads DAGVTQSPTHLIKTRGQQVTLRCSPKSGHDTVSWYQQALGQGPQFIFQYYEEEERQRGNFPDRFSGHQFPNYSSELNVNALLLGDSALYLCASSEGTGYNEQFFGPGTRLTVL.

This clonotype was picked up a small number of times. The V and J genes are TRBV4-1 and TRBJ2-7, with 9 bases that match TRBD2. Germline V gene lookup returns CDR1 MGHRA and CDR2 YSYEKL. V shed 3 bases and J 2 bases; nucleotides not matched to a gene: 5. The CDR3 consists of 15 residues. Here the CDR3 reads CASSQTSGGAYEQYF. DNA for the CDR3: TGCGCCAGCAGCCAGACTAGCGGAGGGGCCTACGAGCAGTACTTC.

This clonotype was counted a few times. The chain recombines TRBV29-1 with TRBJ2-7; D not resolved. The V end lost 6 bases, the J end lost 7 bases, and 13 bases lay between the germline ends. The CDR3 length is 11 residues. The germline gives CDR1 SQVTM, CDR2 ANQGSEA. The CDR3 DNA follows: TGCAGCGTGGCTTCTTATTTAGAGCAGTACTTC. The encoded protein is CSVASYLEQYF.

Notes on this clonotype: This CDR3 fails to terminate in the conserved phenylalanine or tryptophan, so it likely reflects a read error. The genes are TRBV29-1 and TRBJ1-1; D unclear. The germline V and J ends were trimmed by 5 bases and 4 bases, with 26 bases remaining between them. CDR1 is SQVTM and CDR2 is ANQGSEA in the germline V gene. This CDR3 has 17 residues. CDR3 amino acids: CSVWTRILLVSSTEAFL. In DNA, the CDR3 is TGCAGCGTTTGGACTAGAATTCTTCTAGTCTCTAGCACTGAAGCTTTCCTT.

This clonotype occurred a few times. The chain recombines TRBV9 with TRBJ1-1, with D tentatively TRBD1 (5 bases). CDR3 length: 15 amino acids. The V end lost 4 bases, the J end lost 0 bases, and 13 bases lay between the germline ends. CDR1 and CDR2 from the germline V gene are SGDLS and YYNGEE. The CDR3 DNA reads as TGTGCCAGCAGCACGGGACTGACCTTGAACACTGAAGCTTTCTTT. The encoded protein is CASSTGLTLNTEAFF.

The count of this clonotype is one. V is TRBV2 and J is TRBJ2-5; 12 bases fit TRBD2. Germline CDR1 reads SNHLY; CDR2 reads FYNNEI. V was pared by 4 bases and J by 2 bases, with 2 bases of the junction left unmatched. The CDR3 has 15 residues. CDR3 bases: TGTGCCAGCAGTGGGGGGACTAGCGGGCAAGAGACCCAGTACTTC. Amino acid sequence: CASSGGTSGQETQYF.

This clonotype has more than one count but fewer than ten. The chain uses TRBV12-3 or TRBV12-4 and TRBJ1-1; 9 bases map to TRBD1. The CDR3 runs to 17 residues. J was trimmed by 1 base and V by 7 bases; bases with no gene match: 13. CDR3 coding DNA: TGTGCCAGCATCAATACATTGGGGGACAGGGAGAACACTGAAGCTTTCTTT. This codes for CASINTLGDRENTEAFF.

This clonotype was found a few times. The chain has TRBV9 and TRBJ2-1; 8 positions match TRBD2. The germline gives CDR1 SGDLS, CDR2 YYNGEE. The CDR3 spans 16 residues. V shed 2 bases, J shed 0 bases, and the junction held 4 bases outside the gene matches. The CDR3 is CASSVVAGPSYNEQFF. The CDR3, as DNA: TGTGCCAGCAGCGTCGTAGCGGGGCCCTCCTACAATGAGCAGTTCTTC.

V usage is TRBV4-1 and J usage is TRBJ2-5; weak D call: TRBD1 (5 bases). The germline V gene encodes CDR1 MGHRA and CDR2 YSYEKL. CDR3 length: 15 residues. V lost 1 base to trimming and J lost 5 bases, with 14 bases between them. CDR3 DNA sequence: TGCGCCAGCAGCCAAGGGGGTCAGGGTCGGGAGACCCAGTACTTC. It specifies CASSQGGQGRETQYF.

The V call is TRBV6-5, the J call TRBJ1-2, with D uncertain. The CDR3 consists of 15 residues. Germline V gene data show CDR1 as MNHEY and CDR2 as SVGAGI. V was shortened by 3 bases and J by 3 bases, with 14 bases between the two germline ends. The CDR3 sequence is CASSYSAAPDYGYTF. The CDR3 coding sequence is TGTGCCAGCAGTTATTCGGCCGCCCCAGACTATGGCTACACCTTC.

This clonotype was recorded a few times. V usage is TRBV6-6 and J usage is TRBJ2-5; perhaps TRBD1 as D (5 bases). Germline CDR1 reads MNHNY; CDR2 reads SVGAGI (reference sequence). CDR3 size: 15 residues. Trimming took off 2 bases at V and 1 base at J, with 11 bases between the two ends. The CDR3 reads CASSYPAGPQETQYF. As DNA, the CDR3 is TGTGCCAGCAGTTACCCGGCAGGGCCCCAAGAGACCCAGTACTTC.

V usage is TRBV9 and J usage is TRBJ2-2; 12 bases fit TRBD2. The CDR3 length is 15 residues. With V trimmed by 3 bases and J by 7 bases, 4 bases remained unmatched. CDR1 is SGDLS, CDR2 YYNGEE, per germline. The DNA for the CDR3 is TGTGCCAGCAGCGCTAGCGGGAGGGCCGACGGGGAGCTGTTTTTT. Its translation: CASSASGRADGELFF.

The chain is built from TRBV28 and TRBJ2-7, with 11 bases identical to TRBD2. This CDR3 comprises 15 residues. Germline V lookup: CDR1 MDHEN, CDR2 SYDVKM. Trimming at V came to 6 bases and at J to 5 bases, leaving 9 bases not matched to a gene. The CDR3 sequence: CASSDLAGGFNEQYF. The DNA for the CDR3 is TGTGCCAGCAGCGACCTAGCGGGAGGATTCAACGAGCAGTACTTC.

The genes are TRBV20-1 and TRBJ2-7; 12 bases agree with TRBD2. Germline values: CDR1 DFQATT, CDR2 SNEGSKA (reference sequence). Trimming at V came to 0 bases and at J to 4 bases, leaving 7 bases not matched to a gene. The CDR3 consists of 16 residues. In DNA form, the CDR3 reads TGCAGTGCTAGAGATAGGCTAGCGGGGGGGTTTTACGAGCAGTACTTC. Protein: CSARDRLAGGFYEQYF.

This clonotype came up a few times. The chain carries TRBV3-1 and TRBJ2-7; D remains ambiguous. CDR3 length: 13 amino acids. The germline V gene encodes CDR1 LGHDT and CDR2 YNNKEL (reference sequence). V was shortened by 4 bases and J by 3 bases, with 10 bases between the two germline ends. For the CDR3, the DNA is TGTGCCAGCAGCCCTTCGCCCAGCTACGAGCAGTACTTC. It specifies CASSPSPSYEQYF.

In its sample, this clonotype was seen a few times. The junction departs from the called germline gene at one end, perhaps through a read error. The chain has TRBV12-3 or TRBV12-4 and TRBJ2-4; D may be TRBD2 (5 bases). The CDR3 extends over 11 amino acids. For the CDR3, the DNA is TGTGCCAGCAGTTTAGGAGGGCCCCATGAATTC. As protein: CASSLGGPHEF.

The chain links TRBV7-2 to TRBJ2-1; 7 bases are shared with TRBD2. The length of the CDR3 is 16 residues. CDR1 is SGHTA, CDR2 FQGNSA, per germline. The V segment lost 5 bases and the J segment 0 bases; nucleotides outside the gene matches: 7. The CDR3 reads CASSRSGPSSYNEQFF. In DNA, the CDR3 is TGTGCCAGCAGCCGTAGCGGGCCGAGCTCCTACAATGAGCAGTTCTTC.

This clonotype was counted a few times. This sequence joins TRBV5-1 and TRBJ2-1; TRBD1 might be the D (6 bases). This CDR3 has 11 residues. Germline assignment: CDR1 SGHRS and CDR2 YFSETQ. V lost 7 bases and J lost 8, with 10 bases in between. The CDR3: CASQQGYEQFF. The CDR3 bases are TGCGCCAGCCAACAGGGTTATGAGCAGTTCTTC.

V gene TRBV20-1 combines with J gene TRBJ2-5, with 11 bases lining up with TRBD2. Germline CDR1 and CDR2: DFQATT and SNEGSKA (reference sequence). This CDR3 spans 15 amino acids. The ends lost 1 base at V and 2 bases at J; junction bases unmatched: 3. The CDR3 is CSARGVAGGQETQYF. As DNA, the CDR3 is TGCAGTGCTAGAGGGGTAGCGGGAGGGCAAGAGACCCAGTACTTC.

The chain links TRBV11-2 to TRBJ1-4; no clear D gene. Looked up from germline, CDR1 is SGHAT and CDR2 is FQNNGV. This CDR3 is built from 14 residues. V lost 3 bases, J lost 5 bases, and 10 bases lay in between. The CDR3, as DNA: TGTGCCAGCAGCTTCAAGACTGGGAATGAAAAACTGTTTTTT. Translating it yields CASSFKTGNEKLFF.